This T cell receptor (beta chain) was identified during a study of post-analysis software for immune sequencing data. Study-level points and caveats: Controls showed lower frequencies than patients for 4 or 5 TRBV segments, and TRBV5-6, TRBV5-1 and TRBV20-1 were among these. The F measure placed samples prepared in the same batch into strongly shared clusters. Normalized Chao1 diversity in multiple sclerosis patients fell significantly below that of controls.

Of note for this clonotype: Its target is not known.

Researchers reported that TCR beta cDNA libraries carried unique molecular identifiers. TCRdb itself ran the PCR reads through MiXCR, one entry per CDR3 protein. The table includes some 370,000 distinct CDR3 sequences, 30% to 45% detected once. The CDR3 has 13 amino acids. Per the germline V gene, CDR1 is SEHNR and CDR2 is FQNEAQ (reference sequence). The germline V and J ends were trimmed by 2 bases and 5 bases, with 7 bases remaining between them. What was sequenced was blood. This TCR derives from a girl aged 5-17 years with multiple sclerosis. V and J are TRBV7-9 and TRBJ1-5, with unresolved D. The CDR3 DNA follows: TGTGCCAGCAGCTTAAGTGCTTATCAGCCCCAGCATTTT. Translated: CASSLSAYQPQHF.